This TCR beta chain was obtained from a study of blood T cell repertoires in COVID-19. Study details: Researchers got acute and convalescent COVID-19 samples from the United States, Italy and Spain.

Everyone who took part was 18 to 89 years old, and they came from about two dozen US areas. Participants reported their clinical history, and cohort assignment relied on those reports. This CDR3 region has 14 residues. Germline V lookup: CDR1 MNHEY, CDR2 SVGAGI. V trimming: 7 bases; J trimming: 8 bases; junction bases outside the gene matches: 11. The repertoire was sequenced with immunoSEQ multiplex PCR; TCRdb's copy has only in-frame clones and lacks some. The sample comprises 120,000 to 150,000 clones, about nine tenths of which are singletons, and about 4.1% rests with the top ten. The rearrangement uses TRBV6-5 and TRBJ1-2, with TRBD1 matching 9 bases. Sequenced input: PBMCs or T cells enriched from blood (not recorded which). The sequence came from a middle-aged woman who had been exposed to COVID-19. The CDR3: CASKKAGQGVGYTF. The DNA of the CDR3 is TGTGCCAGCAAAAAGGCGGGACAGGGTGTCGGCTACACCTTC.